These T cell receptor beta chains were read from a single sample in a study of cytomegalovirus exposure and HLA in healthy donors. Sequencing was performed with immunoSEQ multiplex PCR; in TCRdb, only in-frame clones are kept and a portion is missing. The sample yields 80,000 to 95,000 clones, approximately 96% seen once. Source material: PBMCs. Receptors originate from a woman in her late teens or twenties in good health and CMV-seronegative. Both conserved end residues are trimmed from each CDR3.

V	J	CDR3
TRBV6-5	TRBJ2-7	ASSSDSIEQY
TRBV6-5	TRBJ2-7	ASSTYGSSYEQY
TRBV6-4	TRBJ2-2	ASTWSANTGELF
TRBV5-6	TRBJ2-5	ASSLIRGKETQY
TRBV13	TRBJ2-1	ASSPPHGNEQF
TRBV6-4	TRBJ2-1	ASSTASGRAYEQF
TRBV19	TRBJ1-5	ASSNRENQPQH
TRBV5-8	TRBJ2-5	ASSFQGEETQY
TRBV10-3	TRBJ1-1	AISHQTEPPEAF
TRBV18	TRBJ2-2	ASSPFAGGPNTGELF
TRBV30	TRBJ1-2	AWNYGDRPIYGYT
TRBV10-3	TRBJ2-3	AISEFGGTDTQY
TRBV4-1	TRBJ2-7	ASSHATLAESYEQY
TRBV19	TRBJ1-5	ASSTLRGHRRGSNQPQH
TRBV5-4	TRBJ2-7	ASSLQGAYEQY
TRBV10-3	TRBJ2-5	AISETAGTSGQETQY
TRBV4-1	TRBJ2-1	ASSQVMGRELGDEQF
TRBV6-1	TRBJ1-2	ASSGQGMGYGYT
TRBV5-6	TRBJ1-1	ASSRILDRAMNTEAF
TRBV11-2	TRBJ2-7	ASSLDIRVSGNRSYEQY
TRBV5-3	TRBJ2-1	ARSLTTLVLLTREQF
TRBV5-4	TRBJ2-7	ASSLRVGADEQY
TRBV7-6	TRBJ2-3	ASSSSGGKSDTQY
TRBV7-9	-	ASSHPITAGISYEQY
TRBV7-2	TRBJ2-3	ASTKRAVLTDTQY
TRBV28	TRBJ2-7	ASREGTVGYEQY